These 32 T cell receptor beta chains came from one sample sequenced in a study of shared T cell receptors in the human thymus. Only in-frame clones appear in the TCRdb table, and some are missing; sequencing was by immunoSEQ multiplex PCR. The sample has 500,000 to 550,000 clones, 75% to 80% seen once. These data were also filed under a second study, of human thymus T cells.

The sample consisted of thymocytes. The origin of the receptors is a boy in the first two years of life with a congenital heart defect.

V usage is TRBV18 and J usage is TRBJ2-3, with 10 bases identical to TRBD2. The germline gives CDR1 KGHSH, CDR2 LQKENI. Trimming at V came to 4 bases and at J to 0 bases, leaving 7 bases not matched to a gene. The CDR3 spans 17 residues. The CDR3 loop is CASSHGPSGSSTDTQYF. The CDR3 nucleotides are TGTGCCAGCTCACACGGACCTAGCGGGAGTAGCACAGATACGCAGTATTTT.

The chain combines TRBV13 with TRBJ2-1, with 14 bases identical to TRBD2. Germline loops: CDR1 PRHDT, CDR2 FYEKMQ (reference sequence). The CDR3 has 21 amino acids. The J segment lost 2 bases and the V segment lost 4 bases, leaving 16 bases of the junction unmatched. The CDR3 region is CASSSPRTSGRRVSAYNEQFF. The CDR3 nucleotides are TGTGCCAGCAGCTCCCCCCGGACTAGCGGGAGGAGGGTTTCCGCCTACAATGAGCAGTTCTTC.

CDR3 sequence (DNA): TGTGCCAGCGCGCGCTACGGGTCACTCTATGGCTACACCTTC. This encodes CASARYGSLYGYTF. This chain uses TRBV5-5 with TRBJ1-2, with D hard to call. The CDR3 has 14 amino acids. Germline CDR1 is SGHKS and CDR2 is YYEKEE (reference sequence). V shed 7 bases and J shed 4 bases, with 17 bases lying between them.

This rearrangement joins TRBV7-2 to TRBJ2-5; 13 nucleotides align to TRBD2. J gave up 5 bases and V 0 bases, and 6 bases lay outside the gene matches. Germline values: CDR1 SGHTA, CDR2 FQGNSA. The CDR3 is 17 amino acids. Here the CDR3 DNA reads TGTGCCAGCAGCTTAGCGACAGGACTAGCGGGAGAGGAGACCCAGTACTTC. Protein product: CASSLATGLAGEETQYF.

This chain uses TRBV4-2 with TRBJ2-3; D unresolved. The CDR3 runs 12 residues. From germline, CDR1 is LGHNA and CDR2 YNFKEQ. Trimming left V 5 bases short and J 2 bases short, with 5 bases between. The CDR3 protein is CASSSYTDTQYF. For the CDR3, the DNA is TGTGCCAGCAGCTCCTACACAGATACGCAGTATTTT.

The gene calls are TRBV6-1 and TRBJ2-3; 10 positions agree with TRBD2. In germline, CDR1 is MNHNS, CDR2 SASEGT. Germline trimming cut 5 bases from V and 5 bases from J; bases unmatched to any gene: 7. The CDR3 covers 15 residues. The chain's CDR3 is CASSSSRLAGDTQYF. The DNA for the CDR3 is TGTGCCAGCAGTTCTTCCCGACTAGCGGGAGATACGCAGTATTTT.

The rearrangement links TRBV11-3 to TRBJ2-7, with 9 bases that match TRBD2. The length of the CDR3 is 16 residues. With 0 bases clipped from V and 7 bases from J, the junction kept 10 bases outside the gene matches. Germline CDR1 and CDR2: SGHNT and YENEEA. The CDR3 reads CASSLDGLACAWEQYF. Written as DNA, the CDR3 is TGTGCCAGCAGCTTAGATGGACTAGCGTGTGCCTGGGAGCAGTACTTC.

This clone was observed a single time. The chain uses TRBV5-6 and TRBJ1-5; D possibly corresponds to TRBD1 (6 bases). The V and J ends lost 2 bases and 3 bases respectively, with 12 bases between them. CDR1 is SGHDT, CDR2 YYEEEE, per germline. There are 15 residues in the CDR3. The CDR3 region has the DNA TGTGCCAGCAGCTTAAGGGGGTGTTACAATCAGCCCCAGCATTTT. Its protein product is CASSLRGCYNQPQHF.

The chain carries TRBV7-9 and TRBJ1-2, with 7 bases that match TRBD1. The V segment lost 4 bases and the J segment 8 bases; nucleotides outside the gene matches: 10. The CDR3 spans 14 residues. Per germline, CDR1 SEHNR and CDR2 FQNEAQ (reference sequence). The CDR3, as DNA: TGTGCCAGCAGCTCCGGAAGGGGGCGTCAGGGCTACACCTTC. Residues: CASSSGRGRQGYTF.

The V and J genes are TRBV10-3 and TRBJ2-5; 8 bases are shared with TRBD1. Germline lookup yields CDR1 ENHRY and CDR2 SYGVKD. V lost 5 bases and J lost 1; bases outside the gene matches: 6. The CDR3 totals 15 residues. CDR3: CAISSDRVGQETQYF. For the CDR3, the DNA is TGTGCCATCAGTTCGGACAGGGTAGGCCAAGAGACCCAGTACTTC.

This chain links TRBV14 with TRBJ2-1; 9 bases agree with TRBD2. The J segment lost 13 bases and the V segment lost 1 base, leaving 8 bases of the junction unmatched. CDR1 is SGHDN and CDR2 is FVKESK in the germline V gene. The CDR3 covers 14 residues. CDR3 residues: CASSQGASGRPQFF. The CDR3 DNA reads TGTGCCAGCAGCCAAGGGGCCAGCGGGAGGCCCCAGTTCTTC.

This chain links TRBV18 with TRBJ1-1, with D maybe TRBD1 (6 bases). The CDR3 runs to 15 residues. CDR1 and CDR2 from the germline V gene are KGHSH and LQKENI. V shed 0 bases and J shed 1 base, with 9 bases lying between them. The CDR3 reads CASSPPGQRNTEAFF. CDR3 sequence (DNA): TGTGCCAGCTCACCACCTGGACAGAGGAACACTGAAGCTTTCTTT.

This clone was recorded a few times. This chain connects TRBV5-4 to TRBJ2-7, with TRBD2 matching over 7 bases. The germline V gene encodes CDR1 SGHNT and CDR2 YYREEE (reference sequence). This CDR3 has 15 residues. Trimming cost V 5 bases and J 5 bases; bases outside gene matches: 13. The CDR3 DNA follows: TGTGCCAGCAGAATAGACCGCGGGAGAGGCGACGAGCAGTACTTC. Protein product: CASRIDRGRGDEQYF.

The J gene is TRBJ1-5, the V gene TRBV11-2, with a tentative D call TRBD1 (5 bases). This CDR3 contains 16 residues. Germline CDR1 SGHAT, CDR2 FQNNGV. Trimming removed 1 base at V and 4 bases at J, with 14 bases between. CDR3 DNA: TGTGCCAGCAGCTTAGGGGGGGGGTTGGGGAATCAGCCCCAGCATTTT. Its protein is CASSLGGGLGNQPQHF.

The rearrangement joins TRBV23-1 to TRBJ1-2; D uncertain. TRBV23-1 qualifies as an ORF whose function is uncertain. Trimming left V 0 bases short and J 1 base short, with 15 bases between. The CDR3 is made up of 17 amino acids. The CDR3 reads CASSQSSPTYLNYGYTF. The CDR3 DNA sequence: TGCGCCAGCAGTCAATCGTCCCCAACCTACCTTAACTATGGCTACACCTTC.

The chain is built from TRBV4-3 and TRBJ1-1; 9 nucleotides line up with TRBD1. Germline-derived CDR1 and CDR2 are LGHNA and YSLEER. CDR3 size: 15 residues. With V trimmed by 5 bases and J by 4 bases, 8 bases remained unmatched. The CDR3 region has the DNA TGCGCCAGCAGCGCACAGGGGGCCGGGATCACTGAAGCTTTCTTT. Its protein product is CASSAQGAGITEAFF.

This clone was seen a handful of times. V and J are TRBV28 and TRBJ2-1, with 7 bases lining up with TRBD2. Trimming removed 3 bases from V and 4 bases from J; junction bases left unmatched: 3. The CDR3 runs to 14 residues. Germline assignment: CDR1 MDHEN and CDR2 SYDVKM. CDR3 sequence reads: CASSLGGTYNEQFF. The CDR3 region has the DNA TGTGCCAGCAGTTTGGGAGGGACTTACAATGAGCAGTTCTTC.

The chain combines TRBV30 with TRBJ2-5; D is possibly TRBD1 (5 bases). Trimming left V 5 bases short and J 0 bases short, with 10 bases between. This CDR3 contains 13 residues. CDR1 is GTSNPN, CDR2 SVGIG, per germline (reference sequence). The CDR3: CAWGNRHQETQYF. For the CDR3, the DNA is TGTGCCTGGGGGAACAGGCACCAAGAGACCCAGTACTTC.

The V and J genes are TRBV7-2 and TRBJ2-1; a possible D gene is TRBD2 (6 bases). This CDR3 has 15 amino acids. Germline lookup yields CDR1 SGHTA and CDR2 FQGNSA. V lost 3 bases, J lost 2 bases, and 11 bases lay in between. The CDR3 DNA reads as TGTGCCAGCAGCTTCCGCGGGAACACCTACAATGAGCAGTTCTTC. The encoded protein is CASSFRGNTYNEQFF. The variable domain in full, completed from reference TRBV7-2 and TRBJ2-1, reads GAGVSQSPSNKVTEKGKDVELRCDPISGHTALYWYRQSLGQGLEFLIYFQGNSAPDKSGLPSDRFSAERTGGSVSTLTIQRTQQEDSAVYLCASSFRGNTYNEQFFGPGTRLTVL.

This chain uses TRBV6-5 with TRBJ2-1, with D tentatively TRBD2 (5 bases). The CDR3 extends over 15 amino acids. Germline V gives CDR1 MNHEY, CDR2 SVGAGI. V was trimmed by 2 bases and J by 2 bases, leaving 10 bases between them. The CDR3 DNA reads as TGTGCCAGCAGTTACGCCGCGGGCCCCTACAATGAGCAGTTCTTC. Its protein is CASSYAAGPYNEQFF.

V is TRBV30 and J is TRBJ2-1; TRBD2 agrees at 14 bases. The CDR3 is 17 residues long. The trim removed 2 bases at V and 2 bases at J, leaving 5 bases unmatched. The germline V gene has CDR1 GTSNPN and CDR2 SVGIG (reference sequence). CDR3 amino acids: CAWSKTSGRAPYNEQFF. Written as DNA, the CDR3 is TGTGCCTGGAGTAAGACTAGCGGGAGGGCTCCCTACAATGAGCAGTTCTTC.

V is TRBV5-8 and J is TRBJ2-7; 9 nucleotides align to TRBD2. The junction had 8 bases not matched to a gene; V was cut back by 1 base and J by 0 bases. CDR1 SGHTS and CDR2 YDEGEE come from the germline V gene. The CDR3 contains 17 residues. The CDR3 DNA follows: TGTGCCAGCAGCTTGAATCGAGCGGGAGGCCGCTCCTACGAGCAGTACTTC. Protein product: CASSLNRAGGRSYEQYF.

This chain links TRBV5-4 with TRBJ2-7; 11 bases fit TRBD2. The germline CDR1 and CDR2 sequences are SGHNT and YYREEE (reference sequence). The length of the CDR3 is 19 residues. V trimming: 0 bases; J trimming: 6 bases; junction bases outside the gene matches: 17. This CDR3 reads CASSLGPRSSGRRVGEQYF. The CDR3 coding sequence is TGTGCCAGCAGCTTGGGACCTAGATCTAGCGGGAGGAGAGTGGGCGAGCAGTACTTC.

This chain uses TRBV13 with TRBJ2-7; TRBD1 agrees at 7 bases. V shed 4 bases, J shed 1 base, and the junction held 4 bases outside the gene matches. Germline V gives CDR1 PRHDT, CDR2 FYEKMQ (reference sequence). The CDR3 totals 14 residues. The CDR3 DNA is TGTGCCAGCAGCTCGTGGGACAGATCCTACGAGCAGTACTTC. It translates to CASSSWDRSYEQYF.

This clone came up once. The chain combines TRBV30 with TRBJ2-7; 11 bases are shared with TRBD2. Germline CDR1 reads GTSNPN; CDR2 reads SVGIG (reference sequence). The CDR3 loop spans 18 amino acids. V lost 4 bases and J lost 5; bases outside the gene matches: 19. The CDR3 sequence is CAWTRQGWASGRINEQYF. DNA of the CDR3: TGTGCCTGGACGAGGCAGGGTTGGGCTAGCGGGAGGATCAACGAGCAGTACTTC.

This chain joins TRBV6-5 and TRBJ2-1, with 7 bases fitting TRBD2. CDR1 and CDR2 from the germline V gene are MNHEY and SVGAGI. This CDR3 has 16 amino acids. Germline trimming cut 0 bases from V and 10 bases from J; bases unmatched to any gene: 12. Here the CDR3 reads CASSYSMTSLGSEQFF. The CDR3, as DNA: TGTGCCAGCAGTTACTCGATGACTAGCCTTGGGAGCGAGCAGTTCTTC.

The chain couples TRBV27 to TRBJ2-7, with a tentative D call TRBD1 (6 bases). V lost 3 bases, J lost 2 bases, and 11 bases lay in between. CDR3 length: 14 amino acids. Germline loops: CDR1 MNHEY, CDR2 SMNVEV (reference sequence). The CDR3 nucleotides read TGTGCCAGCAGTTTGGGGACACCAACCTACGAGCAGTACTTC. As protein: CASSLGTPTYEQYF.

V usage is TRBV15 and J usage is TRBJ2-1; 8 nucleotides agree with TRBD2. Germline CDR1 is LNHNV and CDR2 is YYDKDF (reference sequence). The junction had 9 bases not matched to a gene; V was cut back by 11 bases and J by 6 bases. The CDR3 is made up of 13 amino acids. CDR3 DNA sequence: TGTGCCTCCTCCAGCGGGAGTGGCAATGAGCAGTTCTTC. Encoded protein: CASSSGSGNEQFF.

The chain carries TRBV15 and TRBJ1-4, with a possible D match to TRBD1 (5 bases). V lost 1 base and J lost 5, with 11 bases in between. CDR1 is LNHNV, CDR2 YYDKDF, per germline (reference sequence). This CDR3 is built from 15 residues. The CDR3: CATSRGQLLNEKLFF. Here the CDR3 DNA reads TGTGCCACCAGCAGAGGACAGCTACTAAATGAAAAACTGTTTTTT.

CDR3 nucleotides: TGCGCCAGCAGCTCGGGACAGCCAGATACGCAGTATTTT. This codes for CASSSGQPDTQYF. The V and J genes are TRBV5-1 and TRBJ2-3; 7 bases line up with TRBD1. Unmatched junction bases numbered 2, after V lost 3 bases and J lost 4 bases. Germline V gives CDR1 SGHRS, CDR2 YFSETQ. The CDR3 is 13 amino acids. Supplemented by reference TRBV5-1 and TRBJ2-3, the full variable domain reads KAGVTQTPRYLIKTRGQQVTLSCSPISGHRSVSWYQQTPGQGLQFLFEYFSETQRNKGNFPGRFSGRQFSNSRSEMNVSTLELGDSALYLCASSSGQPDTQYFGPGTRLTVL.

The CDR3 spells CASSFPLRADEQFF. For the CDR3, the DNA is TGTGCCAGCAGCTTTCCACTCCGCGCGGATGAGCAGTTCTTC. The chain recombines TRBV11-2 with TRBJ2-1; D ambiguous. Germline V gene lookup returns CDR1 SGHAT and CDR2 FQNNGV. V lost 3 bases and J lost 8, with 14 bases in between. The CDR3 consists of 14 residues.

The chain is built from TRBV7-9 and TRBJ2-1; 7 nucleotides align to TRBD1. V was pared by 3 bases and J by 10 bases, with 15 bases of the junction left unmatched. The CDR3 is 16 residues long. Germline V gives CDR1 SEHNR, CDR2 FQNEAQ (reference sequence). CDR3 in DNA: TGTGCCAGCAGCTTTGATCCCGGGACAGCGACCCTAGAGCAGTTCTTC. Translation: CASSFDPGTATLEQFF.